This T cell receptor beta chain comes out of a study of blood T cell repertoires in COVID-19. The study drew participants aged roughly 18 to 95 years from about two dozen US areas. The data were produced by immunoSEQ multiplex PCR, yet TCRdb's version contains in-frame clones alone and is incomplete. The sample includes fewer than 250,000 clones, about 86% of them seen just once. The germline gives CDR1 MNHEY, CDR2 SMNVEV (reference sequence). V gave up 0 bases and J gave up 5 bases, with 11 bases separating them. The CDR3 extends over 14 amino acids. This clonotype was obtained from a woman aged 40 to 49 with acute COVID-19. The chain joins TRBV27 to TRBJ2-7; weak D call: TRBD2 (5 bases). The sequenced material came from PBMCs or T cells enriched from blood (not recorded which). The CDR3 region has the DNA TGTGCCAGCAGTTTATCGGTGGAGGTCAACGAGCAGTACTTC. The encoded protein is CASSLSVEVNEQYF.